One sample yielded the 22 T cell receptor beta chains listed below, sequenced in a study of tumor-infiltrating lymphocytes in primary liver carcinoma. From roughly 0.55 ug of total RNA, TCR beta-specific cDNA was reverse-transcribed using a constant-region primer. What produced the TCR beta libraries was three nested multiplex PCR rounds using slightly modified ARM-PCR. The two initial PCR rounds, nine to eleven cycles each, used TRBV1-TRBV30 forward and C-beta reverse primers. TCRdb processed the multiplex PCR reads anew with MiXCR; each CDR3 protein has one entry. The sample lists about 310,000 distinct CDR3 sequences; approximately 58% were seen once. Researchers drew blood RNA from unsorted whole blood and extracted germline DNA as well. Sequences were obtained from peripheral blood. The receptors originated from a young woman with primary liver carcinoma and hepatitis B virus infection.

Concerning this clonotype itself: Compared with germline, one end of the junction differs, possibly owing to a read error. The gene calls are TRBV29-1 and TRBJ1-2; unclear D gene. This CDR3 contains 14 residues. CDR1 and CDR2 from the germline V gene are SQVTM and ANQGSEA. CDR3 coding DNA: TGTAGCGTCCAAACCAGGAAAGGGAACTATGGCTACACCTTC. Its protein is CSVQTRKGNYGYTF. The full variable domain, rest sourced from reference TRBV29-1 and TRBJ1-2, is SAVISQKPSRDICQRGTSLTIQCQVDSQVTMMFWYRQQPGQSLTLIATANQGSEATYESGFVIDKFPISRPNLTFSTLTVSNMSPEDSSIYLCSVQTRKGNYGYTFGSGTRLTVV.

As for this clonotype: A read error may account for a junction end that differs from germline. The rearrangement links TRBV6-5 to TRBJ1-4, with 9 nucleotides matching TRBD1. CDR3 size: 17 residues. Per the germline V gene, CDR1 is MNHEY and CDR2 is SVGAGI. CDR3 region: CASSYSRTGVPHEKLLF. In DNA form, the CDR3 reads TGTGCCAGCAGTTACTCAAGGACAGGGGTCCCCCACGAAAAACTGCTTTTT.

This clonotype has just a few counts. The rearrangement links TRBV4-1 to TRBJ1-4; a weak D match, TRBD1 (6 bases). This CDR3 has 15 residues. The germline CDR1 and CDR2 sequences are MGHRA and YSYEKL. The ends were cut back, 0 bases at V and 7 bases at J, with 12 bases in the middle. CDR3 residues: CASSQEFRGGEKLFF. CDR3 nucleotides: TGCGCCAGCAGCCAAGAATTCAGGGGCGGTGAAAAACTGTTTTTT.

The chain joins TRBV29-1 to TRBJ2-1; TRBD1 aligns across 7 bases. From germline, CDR1 is SQVTM and CDR2 ANQGSEA. The V segment lost 5 bases and the J segment 3 bases; nucleotides outside the gene matches: 10. CDR3 length: 15 amino acids. The CDR3 DNA follows: TGCAGCGTTACTGGGAGAGGGGGCTTCTACAATGAGCAGTTCTTC. Translation: CSVTGRGGFYNEQFF.

This sequence joins TRBV28 and TRBJ1-2; D gene ambiguous. Germline CDR1 and CDR2: MDHEN and SYDVKM. V lost 7 bases and J 1 base, leaving 19 bases between the germline ends. The CDR3 spans 16 residues. CDR3: CASTLGLGKVNYGYTF. The CDR3 DNA follows: TGTGCCAGCACCCTGGGTCTGGGAAAAGTTAACTATGGCTACACCTTC.

The chain uses TRBV19 and TRBJ2-7; D remains ambiguous. This CDR3 is 13 amino acids long. Germline loops: CDR1 LNHDA, CDR2 SQIVND (reference sequence). Trimming took off 4 bases at V and 2 bases at J, with 9 bases between the two ends. CDR3 sequence: CASSKGQTYEQYF. The CDR3 coding sequence is TGTGCCAGTAGTAAGGGCCAGACCTACGAGCAGTACTTC.

The genes are TRBV4-2 and TRBJ2-6; D remains ambiguous. Germline CDR1 and CDR2: LGHNA and YNFKEQ. The germline V and J ends were trimmed by 0 bases and 0 bases, with 6 bases remaining between them. The CDR3 consists of 16 residues. This CDR3 is CASSQDGDSGANVLTF. The CDR3 DNA is TGTGCCAGCAGCCAAGACGGAGACTCTGGGGCCAACGTCCTGACTTTC.

Note on this clonotype: A junction end diverges from the germline sequence, so it may reflect a read error. V is TRBV12-3 or TRBV12-4 and J is TRBJ2-2; maybe TRBD2 (6 bases). The CDR3 sequence is 14 residues long. The CDR3 DNA reads TGTGCCATGTCAGGAGGGATGCGCACCGGGGAGCCGTTTTTT. It translates to CAMSGGMRTGEPFF.

The chain carries TRBV4-2 and TRBJ2-3; D is unclear. This CDR3 contains 15 residues. The V end lost 0 bases, the J end lost 6 bases, and 13 bases lay between the germline ends. The V gene's germline CDR1 is LGHNA and CDR2 YNFKEQ. The CDR3 loop is CASSQDRATRDTQYF. CDR3 DNA sequence: TGTGCCAGCAGCCAAGATCGGGCTACACGGGATACGCAGTATTTT.

For this clonotype: A junction end diverges from the germline sequence, so it may reflect a read error. The chain carries TRBV6-2 or TRBV6-3 and TRBJ2-1; 7 nucleotides match TRBD2. CDR1 and CDR2 (germline): MNHEY, SVGEGT. CDR3 size: 14 residues. CDR3 nucleotide sequence: TGTGTCAGCAGTTACCCAGCTAGCGGAAATGAGCAGTTCTTC. Its translation is CVSSYPASGNEQFF.

This clonotype has at least ten counts. The V gene is TRBV11-2, the J gene TRBJ2-6; tentative D call: TRBD2 (5 bases). Germline V gives CDR1 SGHAT, CDR2 FQNNGV. The CDR3 contains 18 residues. Between the trimmed V and J ends, which lost 1 base and 5 bases, there was a span of 18 bases. The CDR3 here is CASSLASSAPLRANVLTF. DNA of the CDR3: TGTGCCAGCAGCTTAGCTAGCAGCGCGCCTCTGAGGGCCAACGTCCTGACTTTC. Filled out from reference TRBV11-2 and TRBJ2-6, the complete variable domain reads EAGVAQSPRYKIIEKRQSVAFWCNPISGHATLYWYQQILGQGPKLLIQFQNNGVVDDSQLPKDRFSAERLKGVDSTLKIQPAKLEDSAVYLCASSLASSAPLRANVLTFGAGSRLTVL.

Many counts were recorded for this clonotype. The chain combines TRBV11-2 with TRBJ2-3, with D perhaps TRBD2 (6 bases). Between the trimmed V and J ends, which lost 5 bases and 7 bases, there was a span of 13 bases. CDR1 and CDR2 from the germline V gene are SGHAT and FQNNGV. The CDR3 consists of 13 residues. CDR3 nucleotide sequence: TGTGCCAGCAGCGCGACTAGGGCGAATACGCAGTATTTT. Translated: CASSATRANTQYF.

A few counts support this clonotype. The rearrangement joins TRBV6-2 or TRBV6-3 to TRBJ2-2; 8 bases are a match to TRBD1. V was pared by 6 bases and J by 5 bases, with 11 bases of the junction left unmatched. Germline loops: CDR1 MNHEY, CDR2 SVGEGT. This CDR3 contains 16 residues. CDR3 in amino acids: CASSLIQGAGTGELFF. The CDR3 coding sequence is TGTGCCAGCAGCCTTATTCAGGGGGCAGGAACCGGGGAGCTGTTTTTT.

Concerning this clonotype: One end of the junction varies from germline; a read error may be responsible. The chain couples TRBV6-2 or TRBV6-3 to TRBJ2-3; 7 bases map to TRBD2. The CDR3 spans 17 residues. Per germline, CDR1 MNHEY and CDR2 SVGEGT. CDR3 sequence reads: CVSSYSLGGRVTDTQYF. CDR3 sequence (DNA): TGTGTCAGCAGTTACTCCCTAGGAGGGAGGGTCACAGATACGCAGTATTTT.

This clonotype showed up just once. The V call is TRBV6-6, the J call TRBJ1-1; D not certain. The V gene's germline CDR1 is MNHNY and CDR2 SVGAGI (reference sequence). With 6 bases removed from V and 1 base from J, the gap between germline ends came to 9 bases. The CDR3 has 13 amino acids. The CDR3 is CASSGHENTEAFF. The CDR3 DNA is TGTGCCAGCAGCGGCCATGAGAACACTGAAGCTTTCTTT.

This sequence joins TRBV11-2 and TRBJ2-7; maybe TRBD2 (5 bases). The germline V and J ends were trimmed by 3 bases and 5 bases, with 11 bases remaining between them. Per germline, CDR1 SGHAT and CDR2 FQNNGV. There are 13 residues in the CDR3. CDR3 sequence reads: CASSFGGQNEQYF. DNA for the CDR3: TGTGCCAGCAGCTTTGGCGGGCAGAACGAGCAGTACTTC.

Notes on this clonotype: Being one base from a much bigger clone, this may be a read error. The chain recombines TRBV29-1 with TRBJ1-5, with a weak D call TRBD1 (5 bases). This CDR3 contains 13 residues. From germline, CDR1 is SQVTM and CDR2 ANQGSEA. This CDR3 is CNVSWDSNQPQHF. The CDR3 DNA reads as TGCAACGTATCGTGGGACAGCAATCAGCCCCAGCATTTT.

The table lists this clonotype with a count of one. The germline gene is not matched at one end of the junction; a read error may be the cause. The chain recombines TRBV11-2 with TRBJ2-7; D may correspond to TRBD1 or TRBD2 (6 bases each). Germline CDR1 SGHAT, CDR2 FQNNGV. The CDR3 has 12 amino acids. The DNA for the CDR3 is TGTGCCAGCCGGGGGCCGGGCAACGAGCATTACTTC. Its protein is CASRGPGNEHYF.

This chain links TRBV4-3 with TRBJ2-3, with 7 bases fitting TRBD2. Germline assignment: CDR1 LGHNA and CDR2 YSLEER. The ends lost 0 bases at V and 4 bases at J; junction bases unmatched: 10. The CDR3 extends over 17 amino acids. As DNA, the CDR3 is TGCGCCAGCAGCCAAGATGCGACTGGCGGGAGCGCAGATACGCAGTATTTT. Translated: CASSQDATGGSADTQYF.

As concerns this clonotype: A read error may explain this, as a much larger clone is one base away. The chain joins TRBV6-5 to TRBJ1-2; D remains ambiguous. V was cut by 0 bases and J by 8 bases, with 13 bases left in between. CDR1 MNHEY and CDR2 SVGAGI come from the germline V gene. This CDR3 is built from 14 residues. The CDR3 protein is CASSYSVARMGYTF. CDR3 bases: TGTGCCAGCAGTTACTCGGTGGCGAGGATGGGCTACACCTTC.

Worth noting for this clonotype: At one end, the junction sequence differs from germline, possibly due to a read error. The chain joins TRBV4-1 to TRBJ2-3; D is unresolved. This CDR3 has 17 residues. Germline V gives CDR1 MGHRA, CDR2 YSYEKL. CDR3 sequence: CASSPIPRLHSTDTQYF. The CDR3, as DNA: TGCGCCAGCAGCCCTATCCCTCGGCTGCATAGCACAGATACACAGTATTTT.

A note on this clonotype: Since the CDR3 does not end with the conserved phenylalanine or tryptophan, this likely comes from a read error. Because the CDR3's place on the DNA is in doubt, the DNA is left out and the CDR3 is given as listed by TCRdb. CDR3 amino acids: CASSLRPHEQYY. The chain combines TRBV11-2 with TRBJ2-7. The CDR3 is 12 residues long, ends included. Germline V gives CDR1 SGHAT, CDR2 FQNNGV.